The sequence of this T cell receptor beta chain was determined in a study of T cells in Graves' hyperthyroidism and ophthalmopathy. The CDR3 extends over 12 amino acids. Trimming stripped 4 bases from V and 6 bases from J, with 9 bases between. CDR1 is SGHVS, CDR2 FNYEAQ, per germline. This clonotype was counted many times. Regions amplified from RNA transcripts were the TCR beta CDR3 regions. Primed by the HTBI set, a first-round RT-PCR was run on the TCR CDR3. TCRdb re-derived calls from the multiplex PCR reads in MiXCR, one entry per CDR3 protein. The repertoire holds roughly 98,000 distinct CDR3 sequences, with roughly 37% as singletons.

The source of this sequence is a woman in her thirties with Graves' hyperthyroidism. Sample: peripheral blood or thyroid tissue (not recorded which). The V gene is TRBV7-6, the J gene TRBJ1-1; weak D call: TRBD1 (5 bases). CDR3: CASSSSGAEAFF. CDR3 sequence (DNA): TGTGCCAGCAGCTCTTCGGGGGCTGAAGCTTTCTTT.